The 26 T cell receptor beta chains below come from one sample, sequenced in a study of T cells in Graves' hyperthyroidism and ophthalmopathy. Amplified TCR beta CDR3 regions derived from RNA transcripts. HTBI primers were employed in a first-round RT-PCR of the TCR CDR3. Each CDR3 protein is one row after TCRdb ran MiXCR on the multiplex PCR reads. The sample yields approximately 370,000 distinct CDR3 sequences, about 16% seen once. Sequencing was carried out using blood. The receptors shown here come from a woman aged 25 to 45 with Graves' hyperthyroidism.

This clonotype was detected many times. The rearrangement uses TRBV27 and TRBJ2-3; no reliable D call. Trimming took 0 bases from V and 0 from J, leaving 10 bases between them. This CDR3 contains 16 residues. The germline gives CDR1 MNHEY, CDR2 SMNVEV (reference sequence). This CDR3 is CASSLSQVPSTDTQYF. CDR3 DNA sequence: TGTGCCAGCAGTTTATCGCAGGTCCCTAGCACAGATACGCAGTATTTT.

The chain employs TRBV6-5 and TRBJ2-1; the D is unclear. The CDR3 is 13 amino acids. Germline CDR1 MNHEY, CDR2 SVGAGI. Trimming cost V 0 bases and J 14 bases, with 14 bases left between them. In DNA, the CDR3 is TGTGCCAGCAGTTACTCGCTCGTCAGTTTAAAGTTCTTC. Translation gives CASSYSLVSLKFF.

The V call is TRBV27, the J call TRBJ1-1; perhaps TRBD1 as D (5 bases). The CDR3 is 17 residues long. V was clipped by 3 bases and J by 0 bases, with 17 bases between them. The germline V gene encodes CDR1 MNHEY and CDR2 SMNVEV (reference sequence). The CDR3 nucleotides are TGTGCCAGCAGTTTCCGACAGACGGCCTCTATGAACACTGAAGCTTTCTTT. Translated, it gives CASSFRQTASMNTEAFF.

This clonotype was observed many times. J is TRBJ1-1 and V is TRBV7-2; D gene unclear. Trimming shortened V by 2 bases and J by 4 bases, and 11 bases separated the two germline ends. CDR3 size: 14 residues. In germline, CDR1 is SGHTA, CDR2 FQGNSA. Here the CDR3 reads CASSLPGLATEAFF. CDR3 sequence (DNA): TGTGCCAGCAGCTTACCGGGGTTGGCCACTGAAGCTTTCTTT.

This clonotype was seen many times. This chain joins TRBV24-1 and TRBJ2-7; 7 nucleotides agree with TRBD1. The CDR3 covers 14 residues. Germline V gene lookup returns CDR1 KGHDR and CDR2 SFDVKD. Trimming removed 4 bases from V and 2 bases from J; junction bases left unmatched: 4. The chain's CDR3 is CATSETGATYEQYF. Written as DNA, the CDR3 is TGTGCCACCAGTGAAACAGGGGCGACCTACGAGCAGTACTTC.

This clonotype occurred a few times. J is TRBJ2-1 and V is TRBV18; 9 nucleotides line up with TRBD2. CDR3 size: 15 residues. Per germline, CDR1 KGHSH and CDR2 LQKENI. V was clipped by 4 bases and J by 12 bases; unmatched bases: 13. The CDR3 region has the DNA TGTGCCAGCTCACTGGGACCAGCGGGAGGTCAGACGCAGTTCTTC. Translation gives CASSLGPAGGQTQFF.

This clonotype has at least ten counts. The CDR3 DNA is TGTGCCAGCAGTGAATTTACCGACAGGGACCATCGGCCCCAGCATTTT. This gives the protein CASSEFTDRDHRPQHF. V and J are TRBV2 and TRBJ1-5; 7 bases match TRBD1. The trim removed 2 bases at V and 9 bases at J, leaving 13 bases unmatched. The CDR3 runs to 16 residues. From germline, CDR1 is SNHLY and CDR2 FYNNEI. The full variable domain, in which reference TRBV2 and TRBJ1-5 provide the parts outside the CDR3, is EPEVTQTPSHQVTQMGQEVILRCVPISNHLYFYWYRQILGQKVEFLVSFYNNEISEKSEIFDDQFSVERPDGSNFTLKIRSTKLEDSAMYFCASSEFTDRDHRPQHFGDGTRLSIL.

Only a few counts were recorded for this clonotype. The chain is built from TRBV9 and TRBJ1-3, with TRBD1 as a possible D gene (5 bases). Germline loops: CDR1 SGDLS, CDR2 YYNGEE. Trimming pared 6 bases from V and 3 bases from J, leaving 19 bases between. CDR3 length equals 16 residues. This chain's CDR3 is CASKPEGNLGGNTIYF. The CDR3 DNA sequence: TGTGCCAGCAAACCGGAGGGGAATCTTGGTGGAAACACCATATATTTT.

At least ten counts were recorded for this clonotype. The rearrangement uses TRBV5-1 and TRBJ1-5, with TRBD1 matching over 9 bases. This CDR3 contains 19 residues. In germline, CDR1 is SGHRS, CDR2 YFSETQ. V lost 2 bases to trimming and J lost 1 base; unmatched junction nucleotides: 13. This chain's CDR3 is CASSFTGGVGSLSNQPQHF. The CDR3 nucleotides are TGCGCCAGCAGCTTTACAGGGGGCGTCGGCTCGTTGAGCAATCAGCCCCAGCATTTT.

This clonotype was seen at least ten times. J is TRBJ2-7 and V is TRBV9, with D unclear. CDR3 length: 12 residues. Trimming stripped 0 bases from V and 7 bases from J, with 8 bases between. The germline gives CDR1 SGDLS, CDR2 YYNGEE. The CDR3 region is CASSVAVGEQYF. The CDR3 DNA sequence: TGTGCCAGCAGCGTAGCGGTGGGGGAGCAGTACTTC.

A word on this clonotype: The limits of the CDR3 on the DNA are not certain, so only TCRdb's listed CDR3 is given. The gene calls are TRBV28 and TRBJ2-2; the table's D gene call, TRBD2, was not cross checked with the DNA. Germline V lookup: CDR1 MDHEN, CDR2 SYDVKM. The CDR3 length equals 19 residues, ends included. The CDR3 is CANTDVGTSGAKHRGAVFF.

The chain has TRBV19 and TRBJ2-1; the D gene is possibly TRBD1 (5 bases). This CDR3 has 13 residues. Germline assignment: CDR1 LNHDA and CDR2 SQIVND (reference sequence). Trimming left V 3 bases short and J 8 bases short, with 11 bases between. The CDR3 protein is CASSISGFDEQFF. CDR3 nucleotide sequence: TGTGCCAGTAGTATTTCAGGGTTCGATGAGCAGTTCTTC.

The chain links TRBV5-6 to TRBJ2-7; 8 bases match TRBD1. The germline V gene encodes CDR1 SGHDT and CDR2 YYEEEE. The CDR3 loop spans 17 amino acids. V lost 0 bases, J lost 7 bases, and 15 bases stayed unmatched. The CDR3 nucleotides are TGTGCCAGCAGCTTGGTAGGGACAGGAGGGGCCCCCCGGGAGCAGTACTTC. Protein product: CASSLVGTGGAPREQYF.

The rearrangement uses TRBV6-1 and TRBJ2-2; weak D call: TRBD1 (7 bases). The germline CDR1 and CDR2 sequences are MNHNS and SASEGT. V shed 0 bases and J shed 2 bases, with 16 bases lying between them. The CDR3 contains 18 residues. The CDR3 sequence: CASSEAAGGTANTGELFF. CDR3 nucleotides: TGTGCCAGCAGTGAAGCCGCCGGCGGGACAGCTAACACCGGGGAGCTGTTTTTT.

Remarks on this clonotype: This may stem from a read error, because a much larger clone lies one nucleotide away. The chain uses TRBV7-3 and TRBJ2-3, with 8 bases matching TRBD2. Germline V lookup: CDR1 SGHTA, CDR2 FQGTGA. CDR3 length: 15 amino acids. In DNA form, the CDR3 reads TGTGCCAGCAGCGCCGGGGCGGGAGCGGGGGATACGCGGTATTTT. Protein product: CASSAGAGAGDTRYF. Drawing the rest from reference TRBV7-3 and TRBJ2-3, the complete variable domain is GAGVSQTPSNKVTEKGKYVELRCDPISGHTALYWYRQSLGQGPEFLIYFQGTGAADDSGLPNDRFFAVRPEGSVSTLKIQRTERGDSAVYLCASSAGAGAGDTRYFGPGTRLTVL.

The chain couples TRBV6-5 to TRBJ1-4; 7 nucleotides align to TRBD1. Germline loops: CDR1 MNHEY, CDR2 SVGAGI. The V and J ends lost 4 bases and 2 bases, in that order; junction bases with no gene match: 16. The CDR3 is 19 amino acids. CDR3 DNA sequence: TGTGCCAGCAGTTCCCAGGGGGGTCTTCCCTTTTGGACTAATGAAAAACTGTTTTTT. Amino acids: CASSSQGGLPFWTNEKLFF.

This clonotype was recorded only once. V and J are TRBV7-9 and TRBJ2-7; 8 positions agree with TRBD1. Germline CDR1 SEHNR, CDR2 FQNEAQ (reference sequence). Trimming took 2 bases from V and 1 from J; bases not matched to a gene: 4. The CDR3 sequence is 15 residues long. Written as DNA, the CDR3 is TGTGCCAGCAGCTTAATAGGACAGGGATCCTACGAGCAGTACTTC. Translation gives CASSLIGQGSYEQYF.

This clonotype was seen ten or more times. This rearrangement joins TRBV20-1 to TRBJ2-2, with 12 nucleotides matching TRBD2. V lost 3 bases to trimming and J lost 1 base; unmatched junction nucleotides: 6. Germline CDR1 DFQATT, CDR2 SNEGSKA (reference sequence). The CDR3 is 17 residues long. The CDR3 here is CSARASGRAWNTGELFF. CDR3 coding DNA: TGCAGTGCTAGGGCTAGCGGGAGGGCGTGGAACACCGGGGAGCTGTTTTTT.

In its sample, this clonotype was seen a few times. J is TRBJ1-2 and V is TRBV10-3, with 9 bases lining up with TRBD1. The germline CDR1 and CDR2 sequences are ENHRY and SYGVKD. The V gene end was trimmed by 0 bases and the J gene end by 2 bases; junction bases not matched to a gene: 1. The CDR3 sequence is 15 residues long. In DNA, the CDR3 is TGTGCCATCAGTGAGTCACAGGGGGCCAACTATGGCTACACCTTC. Amino acid sequence: CAISESQGANYGYTF.

The rearrangement joins TRBV29-1 to TRBJ2-1, with D uncertain. The CDR3 runs to 13 residues. V was shortened by 7 bases and J by 7 bases, with 17 bases between the two germline ends. In germline, CDR1 is SQVTM, CDR2 ANQGSEA. CDR3 amino acids: CSEQEVAGNEQFF. DNA for the CDR3: TGCAGCGAGCAGGAAGTTGCAGGAAATGAGCAGTTCTTC.

There are many counts of this clonotype. The V and J genes are TRBV15 and TRBJ2-1; D may match TRBD1 or TRBD2 (5 bases each). The germline V gene has CDR1 LNHNV and CDR2 YYDKDF (reference sequence). This CDR3 has 16 amino acids. V lost 5 bases, J lost 5 bases, and 19 bases lay in between. In DNA form, the CDR3 reads TGTGCCACCAGCCGCTTCGGGACGGAACCCGACAATGAGCAGTTCTTC. Protein product: CATSRFGTEPDNEQFF.

The chain links TRBV27 to TRBJ2-1; weak D call: TRBD2 (7 bases). This CDR3 spans 14 amino acids. The germline CDR1 and CDR2 sequences are MNHEY and SMNVEV (reference sequence). The V and J ends lost 7 bases and 7 bases respectively, with 17 bases between them. The DNA for the CDR3 is TGTGCCAGCACCTTAAGGGGGGGGGAGAATGAGCAGTTCTTC. This sequence encodes CASTLRGGENEQFF.

This clonotype has a count of ten or more. This chain links TRBV20-1 with TRBJ1-5, with D hard to call. Germline V lookup: CDR1 DFQATT, CDR2 SNEGSKA (reference sequence). This CDR3 region has 13 residues. V was trimmed by 6 bases and J by 2 bases, leaving 11 bases between them. The CDR3 DNA reads TGCAGTGCCAGCGACTTAGGCAATCAGCCCCAGCATTTT. As protein: CSASDLGNQPQHF.

The V and J genes are TRBV3-1 and TRBJ1-6; D is perhaps TRBD1 (6 bases). The CDR3 consists of 17 residues. CDR1 LGHDT and CDR2 YNNKEL come from the germline V gene (reference sequence). V gave up 0 bases and J gave up 9 bases, with 18 bases separating them. CDR3 bases: TGTGCCAGCAGCCAAGATGTCGGGGGCGTGCTGAGTTCACCCCTCCACTTT. Protein: CASSQDVGGVLSSPLHF.

This clonotype appeared many times. This chain connects TRBV9 to TRBJ2-3; D possibly corresponds to TRBD1 (6 bases). The CDR3 totals 15 residues. The germline gives CDR1 SGDLS, CDR2 YYNGEE. V lost 7 bases and J 2 bases, leaving 17 bases between the germline ends. Here the CDR3 reads CASGQTGHHTDTQYF. The CDR3 region has the DNA TGTGCCAGCGGTCAGACAGGACATCACACAGATACGCAGTATTTT.

This clonotype was seen a few times. The CDR3 loop reads CASSPLPAGGAGELFF. The CDR3 DNA is TGTGCCAGCTCACCATTGCCAGCGGGAGGGGCCGGGGAGCTGTTTTTT. The chain is built from TRBV18 and TRBJ2-2; 10 positions agree with TRBD2. The junction had 6 bases not matched to a gene; V was cut back by 2 bases and J by 6 bases. Germline V gene sequence: CDR1 KGHSH, CDR2 LQKENI. The CDR3 is 16 amino acids.